The rows below give T cell receptor beta chains drawn from one sample of a study of shared clonotypes between healthy human individuals. The method was immunoSEQ multiplex PCR; TCRdb's version includes in-frame clones alone and lacks a portion of them. Found here are about 690,000 clones, roughly 88% of them singletons; the top ten hold 34%. Sample: memory CD8+ T cells from PBMCs. The source is a man aged 18 to 30 in good health. Some clones in this sample may be carry-over from other donors' samples. CDR3s include the opening cysteine and the closing phenylalanine or tryptophan. Each record gives: CDR3 protein, CDR3 DNA, D gene, J gene, V gene, clone size. A D gene is named only where the DNA matches it firmly. A row's size may be missing; if present it is once, few, many or a size class.

CDR3aa: CASSQTGGGYPVPNTEAFF
CDR3nt: TGCGCCAGCAGCCAGACTGGCGGGGGATACCCTGTTCCGAACACTGAAGCTTTCTTT
d_gene: -
j_gene: TRBJ1-1
v_gene: TRBV4-1
abundance: -

CDR3aa: CASSQIGGSYEQFF
CDR3nt: TGCGCCAGCAGCCAAATCGGCGGGAGCTATGAGCAGTTCTTC
d_gene: TRBD2
j_gene: TRBJ2-1
v_gene: TRBV4-1
abundance: -

CDR3aa: CATSRDLAGPFYNEQFF
CDR3nt: TGTGCCACCAGCAGAGATCTGGCAGGGCCCTTTTACAATGAGCAGTTCTTC
d_gene: -
j_gene: TRBJ2-1
v_gene: TRBV15
abundance: -

CDR3aa: CASPREQGNTGELFF
CDR3nt: TGTGCCAGCCCCCGGGAACAGGGGAACACCGGGGAGCTGTTTTTT
d_gene: -
j_gene: TRBJ2-2
v_gene: TRBV7-9
abundance: -

CDR3aa: CASTPGGRAYEQYF
CDR3nt: TGTGCCAGCACGCCCGGGGGGAGGGCCTACGAGCAGTACTTC
d_gene: TRBD2
j_gene: TRBJ2-7
v_gene: TRBV9
abundance: -

CDR3aa: CASSKATPLIRGDYGYTF
CDR3nt: TGTGCCAGCAGCAAAGCGACCCCGCTTATTCGGGGCGACTATGGCTACACCTTC
d_gene: -
j_gene: TRBJ1-2
v_gene: TRBV21-1
abundance: once

CDR3aa: CASSLNDLTYEQYF
CDR3nt: TGTGCCAGCAGCTTAAACGATCTGACCTACGAGCAGTACTTC
d_gene: -
j_gene: TRBJ2-7
v_gene: TRBV7-9
abundance: -

CDR3aa: CASSPLRDRGPGANEKLFF
CDR3nt: TGTGCCAGCAGTCCCCTCCGGGACAGGGGTCCAGGAGCTAATGAAAAACTGTTTTTT
d_gene: TRBD1
j_gene: TRBJ1-4
v_gene: TRBV27
abundance: once

CDR3aa: CASSVTGDVGYEKLFF
CDR3nt: TGTGCCAGCAGCGTAACGGGAGACGTGGGGTATGAAAAACTGTTTTTT
d_gene: -
j_gene: TRBJ1-4
v_gene: TRBV9
abundance: -

CDR3aa: CASSPRGDRGSYEQYF
CDR3nt: TGTGCCAGCAGTCCAAGGGGGGACAGGGGTTCCTACGAGCAGTACTTC
d_gene: TRBD1
j_gene: TRBJ2-7
v_gene: TRBV27
abundance: -

CDR3aa: CSVWSLWGGRYTF
CDR3nt: TGCAGCGTTTGGTCTCTCTGGGGTGGTCGCTACACCTTC
d_gene: -
j_gene: TRBJ1-2
v_gene: TRBV29-1
abundance: -

CDR3aa: CASSPAGFGFADTQYF
CDR3nt: TGTGCCAGCTCACCCGCGGGTTTCGGATTCGCGGATACGCAGTATTTT
d_gene: -
j_gene: TRBJ2-3
v_gene: TRBV18
abundance: -

CDR3aa: CASSALYNEQFF
CDR3nt: TGTGCCAGCAGCGCGCTCTACAATGAGCAGTTCTTC
d_gene: -
j_gene: TRBJ2-1
v_gene: TRBV27
abundance: -

CDR3aa: CASSLLGADINEKLFF
CDR3nt: TGTGCCAGCAGCTTATTAGGGGCCGATATTAATGAAAAACTGTTTTTT
d_gene: -
j_gene: TRBJ1-4
v_gene: TRBV11-2
abundance: -

CDR3aa: CASSHRGRDGYTF
CDR3nt: TGCGCCAGCAGCCACAGGGGACGGGATGGCTACACCTTC
d_gene: TRBD1
j_gene: TRBJ1-2
v_gene: TRBV5-1
abundance: -

CDR3aa: CASSSADHTGELFF
CDR3nt: TGTGCCAGCAGCTCGGCAGATCACACCGGGGAGCTGTTTTTT
d_gene: -
j_gene: TRBJ2-2
v_gene: TRBV13
abundance: -

CDR3aa: CASSETGRATYEQYF
CDR3nt: TGTGCCAGCAGTGAAACGGGACGAGCAACCTACGAGCAGTACTTC
d_gene: -
j_gene: TRBJ2-7
v_gene: TRBV2
abundance: -

CDR3aa: CASSGEPGLRYF
CDR3nt: TGTGCCAGCAGCGGAGAACCGGGCCTGCGGTACTTC
d_gene: -
j_gene: TRBJ2-4
v_gene: TRBV9
abundance: -

CDR3aa: CASSVGSGSSHEQYF
CDR3nt: TGTGCCAGCAGCGTAGGTAGCGGGAGTTCCCACGAGCAGTACTTC
d_gene: TRBD2
j_gene: TRBJ2-7
v_gene: TRBV9
abundance: -

CDR3aa: CASSIGQGSYEQYF
CDR3nt: TGTGCCAGTAGTATCGGACAGGGGTCCTACGAGCAGTACTTC
d_gene: TRBD1
j_gene: TRBJ2-7
v_gene: TRBV19
abundance: -